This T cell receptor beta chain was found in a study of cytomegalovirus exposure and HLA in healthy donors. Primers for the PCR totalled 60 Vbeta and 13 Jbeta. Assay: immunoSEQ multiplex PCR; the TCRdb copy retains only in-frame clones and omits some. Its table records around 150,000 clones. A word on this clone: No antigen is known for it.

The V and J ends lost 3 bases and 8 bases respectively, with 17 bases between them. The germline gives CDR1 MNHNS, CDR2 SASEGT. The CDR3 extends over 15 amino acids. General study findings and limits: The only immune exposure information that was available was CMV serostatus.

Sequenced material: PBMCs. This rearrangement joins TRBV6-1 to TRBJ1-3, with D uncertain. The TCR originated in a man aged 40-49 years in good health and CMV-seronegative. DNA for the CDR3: TGTGCCAGCAGTGACCGTCCGGGTGGAGGCGACACCATATATTTT. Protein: CASSDRPGGGDTIYF.